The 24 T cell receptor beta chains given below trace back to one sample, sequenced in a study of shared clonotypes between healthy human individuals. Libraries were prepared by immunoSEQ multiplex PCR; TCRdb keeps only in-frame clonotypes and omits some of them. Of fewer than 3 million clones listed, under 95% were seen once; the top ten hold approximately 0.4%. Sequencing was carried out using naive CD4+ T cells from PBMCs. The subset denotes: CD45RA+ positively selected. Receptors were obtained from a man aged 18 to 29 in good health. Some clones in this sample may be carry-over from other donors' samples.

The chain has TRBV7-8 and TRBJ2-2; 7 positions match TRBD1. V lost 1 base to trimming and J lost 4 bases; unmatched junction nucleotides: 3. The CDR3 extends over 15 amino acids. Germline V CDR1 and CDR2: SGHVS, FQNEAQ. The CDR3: CASSLGQGVTGELFF. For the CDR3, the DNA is TGTGCCAGCAGCTTAGGTCAGGGGGTCACCGGGGAGCTGTTTTTT. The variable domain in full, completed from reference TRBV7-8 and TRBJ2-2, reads GAGVSQSPRYKVAKRGQDVALRCDPISGHVSLFWYQQALGQGPEFLTYFQNEAQLDKSGLPSDRFFAERPEGSVSTLKIQRTQQEDSAVYLCASSLGQGVTGELFFGEGSRLTVL.

CDR3 protein: CASSIRTEYSGNTIYF. The CDR3, as DNA: TGTGCCAGTAGTATCCGGACAGAATACTCTGGAAACACCATATATTTT. V gene TRBV19 combines with J gene TRBJ1-3; perhaps TRBD1 as D (6 bases). The CDR3 has 16 residues. Trimming shortened V by 3 bases and J by 0 bases, and 12 bases separated the two germline ends. Per the germline V gene, CDR1 is LNHDA and CDR2 is SQIVND (reference sequence). Filled out from reference TRBV19 and TRBJ1-3, the complete variable domain reads DGGITQSPKYLFRKEGQNVTLSCEQNLNHDAMYWYRQDPGQGLRLIYYSQIVNDFQKGDIAEGYSVSREKKESFPLTVTSAQKNPTAFYLCASSIRTEYSGNTIYFGEGSWLTVV.

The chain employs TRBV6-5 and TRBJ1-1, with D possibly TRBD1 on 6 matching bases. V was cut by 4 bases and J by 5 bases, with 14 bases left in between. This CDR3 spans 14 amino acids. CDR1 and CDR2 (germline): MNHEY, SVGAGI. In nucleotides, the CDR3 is TGTGCCAGCAGTTGGGGCAGGGGTAGGACTGAAGCTTTCTTT. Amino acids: CASSWGRGRTEAFF.

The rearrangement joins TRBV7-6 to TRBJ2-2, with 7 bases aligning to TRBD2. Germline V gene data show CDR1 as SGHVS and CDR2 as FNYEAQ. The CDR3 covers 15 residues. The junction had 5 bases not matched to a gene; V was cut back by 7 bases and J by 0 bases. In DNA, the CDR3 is TGTGCCAGCATGCGTCTAGCGGCGAACACCGGGGAGCTGTTTTTT. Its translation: CASMRLAANTGELFF. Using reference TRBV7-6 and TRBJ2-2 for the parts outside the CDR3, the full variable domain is GAGVSQSPRYKVTKRGQDVALRCDPISGHVSLYWYRQALGQGPEFLTYFNYEAQQDKSGLPNDRFSAERPEGSISTLTIQRTEQRDSAMYRCASMRLAANTGELFFGEGSRLTVL.

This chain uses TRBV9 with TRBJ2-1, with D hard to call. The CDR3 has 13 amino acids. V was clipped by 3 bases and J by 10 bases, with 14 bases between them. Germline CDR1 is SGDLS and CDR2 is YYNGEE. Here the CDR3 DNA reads TGTGCCAGCAGCGATCCCTTCGTGAGAGAGCAGTTCTTC. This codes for CASSDPFVREQFF.

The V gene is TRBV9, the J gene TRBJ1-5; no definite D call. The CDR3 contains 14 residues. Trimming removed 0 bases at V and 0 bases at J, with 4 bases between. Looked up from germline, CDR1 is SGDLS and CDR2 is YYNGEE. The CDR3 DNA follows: TGTGCCAGCAGCGTAGCAGCTAGCAATCAGCCCCAGCATTTT. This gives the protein CASSVAASNQPQHF.

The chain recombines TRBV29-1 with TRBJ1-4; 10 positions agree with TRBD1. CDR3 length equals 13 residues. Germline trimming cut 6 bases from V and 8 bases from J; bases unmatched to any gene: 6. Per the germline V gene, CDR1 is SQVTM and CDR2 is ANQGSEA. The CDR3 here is CSVATGGREKLFF. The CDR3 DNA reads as TGCAGCGTCGCGACAGGGGGCCGGGAAAAACTGTTTTTT.

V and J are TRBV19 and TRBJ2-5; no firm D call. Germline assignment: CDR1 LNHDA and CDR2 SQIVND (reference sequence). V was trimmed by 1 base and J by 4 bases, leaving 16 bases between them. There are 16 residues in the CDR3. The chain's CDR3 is CASSIVGRRTGETQYF. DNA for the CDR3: TGTGCCAGTAGTATAGTAGGACGGCGAACGGGAGAGACCCAGTACTTC. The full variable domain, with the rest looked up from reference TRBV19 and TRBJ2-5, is DGGITQSPKYLFRKEGQNVTLSCEQNLNHDAMYWYRQDPGQGLRLIYYSQIVNDFQKGDIAEGYSVSREKKESFPLTVTSAQKNPTAFYLCASSIVGRRTGETQYFGPGTRLLVL.

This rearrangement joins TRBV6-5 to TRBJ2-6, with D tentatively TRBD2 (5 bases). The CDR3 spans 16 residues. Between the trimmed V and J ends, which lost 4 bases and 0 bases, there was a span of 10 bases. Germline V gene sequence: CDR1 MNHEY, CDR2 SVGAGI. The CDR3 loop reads CASSLNRGSGANVLTF. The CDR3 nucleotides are TGTGCCAGCAGTTTAAATCGGGGCTCTGGGGCCAACGTCCTGACTTTC.

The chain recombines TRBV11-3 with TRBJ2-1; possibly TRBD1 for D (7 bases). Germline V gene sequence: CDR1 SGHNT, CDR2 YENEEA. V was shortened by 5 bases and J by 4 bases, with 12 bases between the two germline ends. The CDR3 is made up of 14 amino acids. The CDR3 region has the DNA TGTGCCAGCAGCCCGGAGGGGGCTTACAATGAGCAGTTCTTC. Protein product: CASSPEGAYNEQFF. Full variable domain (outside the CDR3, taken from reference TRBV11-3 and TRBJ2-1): EAGVVQSPRYKIIEKKQPVAFWCNPISGHNTLYWYLQNLGQGPELLIRYENEEAVDDSQLPKDRFSAERLKGVDSTLKIQPAELGDSAVYLCASSPEGAYNEQFFGPGTRLTVL.

CDR3 DNA sequence: TGTGCCAGCTCGCCAGAGGCCGGAGTGCCCCTCCACTTT. This gives the protein CASSPEAGVPLHF. The rearrangement uses TRBV2 and TRBJ1-6; the D is unclear. Trimming shortened V by 8 bases and J by 13 bases, and 18 bases separated the two germline ends. CDR3 length: 13 amino acids. The germline V gene has CDR1 SNHLY and CDR2 FYNNEI.

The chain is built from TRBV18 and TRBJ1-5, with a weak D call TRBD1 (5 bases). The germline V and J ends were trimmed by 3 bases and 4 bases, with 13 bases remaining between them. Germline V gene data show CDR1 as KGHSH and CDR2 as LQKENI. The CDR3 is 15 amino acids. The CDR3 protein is CASSPAGTSNQPQHF. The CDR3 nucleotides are TGTGCCAGCTCACCCGCTGGGACCTCTAATCAGCCCCAGCATTTT.

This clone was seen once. CDR3 region: CASSLDAGLAGHTQYF. The CDR3 nucleotides read TGTGCCAGCAGCTTAGATGCGGGACTAGCGGGTCATACGCAGTATTTT. This chain connects TRBV7-2 to TRBJ2-3, with 12 bases fitting TRBD2. With V trimmed by 1 base and J by 7 bases, 6 bases remained unmatched. The germline V gene encodes CDR1 SGHTA and CDR2 FQGNSA. The CDR3 has 16 residues. Complete variable domain (other parts from reference TRBV7-2 and TRBJ2-3): GAGVSQSPSNKVTEKGKDVELRCDPISGHTALYWYRQSLGQGLEFLIYFQGNSAPDKSGLPSDRFSAERTGGSVSTLTIQRTQQEDSAVYLCASSLDAGLAGHTQYFGPGTRLTVL.

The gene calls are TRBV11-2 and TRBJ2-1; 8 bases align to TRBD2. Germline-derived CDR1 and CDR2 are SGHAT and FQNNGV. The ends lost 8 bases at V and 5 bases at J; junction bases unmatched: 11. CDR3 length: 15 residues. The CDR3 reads CASRPPGGAHNEQFF. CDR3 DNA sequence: TGTGCCAGCCGCCCCCCGGGAGGGGCCCACAATGAGCAGTTCTTC.

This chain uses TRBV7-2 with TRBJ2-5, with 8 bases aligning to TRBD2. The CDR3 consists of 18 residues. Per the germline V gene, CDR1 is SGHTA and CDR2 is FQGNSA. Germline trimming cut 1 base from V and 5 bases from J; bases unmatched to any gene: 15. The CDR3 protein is CASSLEVAGAGVDETQYF. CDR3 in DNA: TGTGCCAGCAGCTTAGAGGTGGCCGGAGCGGGAGTGGATGAGACCCAGTACTTC.

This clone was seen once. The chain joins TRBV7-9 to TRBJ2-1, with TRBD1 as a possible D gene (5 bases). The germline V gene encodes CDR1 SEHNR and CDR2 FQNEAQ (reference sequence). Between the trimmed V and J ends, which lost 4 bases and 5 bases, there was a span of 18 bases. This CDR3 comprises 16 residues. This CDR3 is CASSSQLDMFNNEQFF. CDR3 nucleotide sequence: TGTGCCAGCAGCTCCCAGCTGGACATGTTCAACAATGAGCAGTTCTTC.

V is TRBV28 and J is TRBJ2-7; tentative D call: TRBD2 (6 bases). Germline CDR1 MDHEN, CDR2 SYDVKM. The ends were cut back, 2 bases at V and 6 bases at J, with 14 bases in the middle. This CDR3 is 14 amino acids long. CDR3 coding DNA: TGTGCCAGCAGTTTAGTGGGGGGTATACGCGAGCAGTACTTC. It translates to CASSLVGGIREQYF.

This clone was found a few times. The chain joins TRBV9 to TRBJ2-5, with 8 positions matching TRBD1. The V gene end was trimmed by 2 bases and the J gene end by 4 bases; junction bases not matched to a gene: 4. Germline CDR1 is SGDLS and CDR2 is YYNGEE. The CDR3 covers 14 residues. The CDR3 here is CASSVSGQGETQYF. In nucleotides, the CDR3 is TGTGCCAGCAGCGTTAGTGGACAGGGAGAGACCCAGTACTTC.

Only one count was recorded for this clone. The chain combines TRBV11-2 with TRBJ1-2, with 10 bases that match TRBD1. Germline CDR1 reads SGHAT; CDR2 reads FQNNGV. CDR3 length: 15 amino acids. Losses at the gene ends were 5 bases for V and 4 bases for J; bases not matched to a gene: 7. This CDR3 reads CASSTRQGAIYGYTF. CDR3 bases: TGTGCCAGCAGCACCCGACAGGGGGCCATCTATGGCTACACCTTC. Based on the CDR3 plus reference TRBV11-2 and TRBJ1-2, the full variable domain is EAGVAQSPRYKIIEKRQSVAFWCNPISGHATLYWYQQILGQGPKLLIQFQNNGVVDDSQLPKDRFSAERLKGVDSTLKIQPAKLEDSAVYLCASSTRQGAIYGYTFGSGTRLTVV.

The CDR3 sequence is CATSSGLAGLTGDEQYF. CDR3 sequence (DNA): TGTGCCACCAGCAGCGGACTAGCGGGTCTGACGGGGGACGAGCAGTACTTC. The chain recombines TRBV15 with TRBJ2-7; 11 positions agree with TRBD2. Germline loops: CDR1 LNHNV, CDR2 YYDKDF (reference sequence). The CDR3 has 17 amino acids. The ends lost 3 bases at V and 5 bases at J; junction bases unmatched: 12.

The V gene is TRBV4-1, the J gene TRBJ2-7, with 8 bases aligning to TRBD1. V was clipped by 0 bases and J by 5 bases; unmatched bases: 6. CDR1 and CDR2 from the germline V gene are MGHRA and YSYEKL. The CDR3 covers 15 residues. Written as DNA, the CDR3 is TGCGCCAGCAGCCAAGATCGGACAGGGAGTAACGAGCAGTACTTC. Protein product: CASSQDRTGSNEQYF.

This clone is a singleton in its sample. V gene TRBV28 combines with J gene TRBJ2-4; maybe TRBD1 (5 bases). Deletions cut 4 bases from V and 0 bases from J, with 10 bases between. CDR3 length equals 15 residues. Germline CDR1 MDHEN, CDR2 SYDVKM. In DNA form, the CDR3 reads TGTGCCAGCAGTTCCCCAGGGATAGCCAAAAACATTCAGTACTTC. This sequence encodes CASSSPGIAKNIQYF.

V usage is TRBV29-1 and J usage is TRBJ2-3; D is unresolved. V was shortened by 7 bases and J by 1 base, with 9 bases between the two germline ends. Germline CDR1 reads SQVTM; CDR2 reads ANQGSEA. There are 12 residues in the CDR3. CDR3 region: CSAPAGTDTQYF. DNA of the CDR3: TGCAGCGCCCCAGCCGGCACAGATACGCAGTATTTT.

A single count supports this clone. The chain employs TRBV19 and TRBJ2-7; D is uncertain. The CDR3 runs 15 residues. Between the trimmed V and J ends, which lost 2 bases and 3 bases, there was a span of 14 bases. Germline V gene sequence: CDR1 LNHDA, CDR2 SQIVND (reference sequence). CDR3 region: CASSISPGTIYEQYF. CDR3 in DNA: TGTGCCAGTAGTATATCTCCCGGCACCATCTACGAGCAGTACTTC.